Listed below are T cell receptor beta chains from one sample, sequenced in a study of Japanese encephalitis immunity and Zika vaccine responses. TCRdb redid the calling of the 5' RACE reads with MiXCR, one entry per CDR3 protein. The table has under 500 distinct CDR3 sequences, 13% to 15% seen once. Material: antigen-activated CD4+ T cells from blood, cultured, obtained during a Zika inactivated vaccine study. The receptors come from an adult man who received an inactivated Zika virus vaccine. The CDR3 runs from the conserved cysteine through the conserved F or W. A D gene is named only where the DNA matches it firmly. Clone sizes are given selectively: once, few, many, or a class where the clone is expanded.

clone_size j_call d_call v_call cdr3_nt cdr3_aa
hyperexpanded TRBJ2-3 TRBD2 TRBV27 TGTGCCAGCAGGAAGACTAGCGGGGGGATAGATACGCAGTATTTT CASRKTSGGIDTQYF
NA TRBJ1-1 NA TRBV7-2 TGTGCCAGCAGCTTAGCAGACCTTGGGAACACTGAAGCTTTCTTT CASSLADLGNTEAFF
NA TRBJ2-6 NA TRBV6-2/TRBV6-3 TGTGCCAGCAGTTACTCGTCGGGGGCCTCTGGGGCCAACGTCCTGACTTTC CASSYSSGASGANVLTF
medium-sized TRBJ2-1 NA TRBV9 TGTGCCAGCAGCGTAGTTACGGGGTACGGGGGAGGCAATGAGCAGTTCTTC CASSVVTGYGGGNEQFF
NA TRBJ2-1 TRBD1 TRBV25-1 TGTGCCAGCAGTGAAGGACAGGGCCCTTGGTCCTACAATGAGCAGTTCTTC CASSEGQGPWSYNEQFF
medium-sized TRBJ2-3 NA TRBV4-3 TGCGCCAGCAGCCGTCCCCCGGAAGATACGCAGTATTTT CASSRPPEDTQYF
NA TRBJ2-7 NA TRBV7-8 TGTGCCAGCAGCTTCAGAGGGGACCGAGACTACGAGCAGTACTTC CASSFRGDRDYEQYF
once TRBJ2-3 NA TRBV9 TGTGCCAGCAGCGAGACGGTCAGTACAGATACGCAGTATTTT CASSETVSTDTQYF
medium-sized TRBJ1-1 NA TRBV20-1 TGCAGTGGGCCCACGGGATTAGGGAACACTGAAGCTTTCTTT CSGPTGLGNTEAFF
few TRBJ1-2 NA TRBV2 TGTGCCAGCAGTGAAATCGGGGCCTGGGGCTACACCTTC CASSEIGAWGYTF
medium-sized TRBJ1-1 NA TRBV6-2/TRBV6-3 TGTGCCAGCAATGGAAAAATGGCGGGGGCTTTTCGAACTGAAGCTTTCTTT CASNGKMAGAFRTEAFF
NA TRBJ1-6 NA TRBV2 TGTGCCAGCAGTTTGATGGGACCATATGGGTCACCCCTCCACTTT CASSLMGPYGSPLHF
large TRBJ2-1 NA TRBV6-5 TGTGCCAGCAGTTACCGGGACGTGCAGTTCTTC CASSYRDVQFF
large TRBJ1-1 TRBD1 TRBV4-1 TGCGCCAGCAGCCCAGAAACAGGGGCGACCCACAGGTTGAACACTGAAGCTTTCTTT CASSPETGATHRLNTEAFF
NA TRBJ2-3 NA TRBV12-3/TRBV12-4 TGTGCCAGTACAGGATTCACAGATACGCAGTATTTT CASTGFTDTQYF
few TRBJ1-1 NA TRBV20-1 TGCAGTGCGGGGCAGAACACTGAAGCTTTCTTT CSAGQNTEAFF
large TRBJ1-2 NA TRBV4-1 TGCGCCAGCAGCCAAGGGGGGGGCAGACGGGGCTACACCTTC CASSQGGGRRGYTF
medium-sized TRBJ2-3 TRBD2 TRBV6-9 TGTGCCAGCATTCGGCTAGCGGGGCGAGATACGCAGTATTTT CASIRLAGRDTQYF
few TRBJ2-1 TRBD2 TRBV4-1 TGCGCCAGCAGCCAAGATCTCTCTAGCGGGGGGAGGAATGAGCAGTTCTTC CASSQDLSSGGRNEQFF
NA TRBJ1-2 TRBD1 TRBV27 TGTGCCAGCAGTTCGACAGGGGTATATGGCTACACCTTC CASSSTGVYGYTF
NA TRBJ1-4 NA TRBV7-8 TGTGCCAGCAGCAGCGTCAGGGGAACGGGGGAAAAACTGTTTTTT CASSSVRGTGEKLFF
medium-sized TRBJ1-2 TRBD1 TRBV18 TGTGCCAGTCGACAGGGCCTAACTAACTATGGCTACACCTTC CASRQGLTNYGYTF
NA TRBJ1-6 NA TRBV5-5 TGTGCCAGCAGCTTTGATTATAATTCACCCCTCCACTTT CASSFDYNSPLHF
NA TRBJ2-7 TRBD2 TRBV7-2 TGTGCCAGCAGCCTCGGACTAGCCACCTACGAGCAGTACTTC CASSLGLATYEQYF
few TRBJ2-5 TRBD2 TRBV20-1 TGCAGTGCTAGGCGAACTAGCGGGGTATTTGAGACCCAGTACTTC CSARRTSGVFETQYF
few TRBJ1-1 TRBD1 TRBV6-2/TRBV6-3 TGTGCCAGCCACGGACAGGGAGTCCCTGAAGCTTTCTTT CASHGQGVPEAFF
hyperexpanded TRBJ2-7 NA TRBV5-1 TGCGCCAGCAGCTTGGCGGGGTTGGAGGAGCAGTACTTC CASSLAGLEEQYF